This section outlines one T cell receptor (beta chain) sequence together with its context. Its antigen is currently unknown. This entry comes from a study of cytomegalovirus exposure and HLA in healthy donors. Study findings and constraints: The availability of immune exposure information extended only to CMV serostatus.

Germline loops: CDR1 PRHDT, CDR2 FYEKMQ (reference sequence). The CDR3 spans 15 residues. The junction had 5 bases not matched to a gene; V was cut back by 1 base and J by 5 bases. 60 Vbeta and 13 Jbeta primers were used in PCR. Here immunoSEQ multiplex PCR was the method, and the copy in TCRdb shows in-frame clones only, minus some. Here the sample spans 150,000 to 200,000 clones, around 79% being singletons. The rearrangement joins TRBV13 to TRBJ2-5, with 9 positions matching TRBD1. This receptor was taken from a woman in her forties or fifties in good health and CMV-seronegative. Sequencing input: PBMCs. The CDR3 bases are TGTGCCAGCAGCTTAGCAACAGGGGGCGAGGAGACCCAGTACTTC. Amino acid sequence: CASSLATGGEETQYF.